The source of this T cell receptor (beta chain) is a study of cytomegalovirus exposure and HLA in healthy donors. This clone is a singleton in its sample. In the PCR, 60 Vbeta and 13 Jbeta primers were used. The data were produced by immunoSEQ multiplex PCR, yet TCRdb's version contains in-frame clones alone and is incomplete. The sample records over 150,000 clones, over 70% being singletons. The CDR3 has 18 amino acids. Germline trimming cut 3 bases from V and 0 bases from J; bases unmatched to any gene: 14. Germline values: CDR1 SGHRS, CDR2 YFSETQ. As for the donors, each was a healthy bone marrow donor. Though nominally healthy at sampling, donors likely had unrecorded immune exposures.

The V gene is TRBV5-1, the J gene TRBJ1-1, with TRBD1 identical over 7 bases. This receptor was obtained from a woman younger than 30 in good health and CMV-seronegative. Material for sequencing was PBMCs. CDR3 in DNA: TGCGCCAGCAGCTCCACCCGACAGGGAAGGGACATGAACACTGAAGCTTTCTTT. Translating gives CASSSTRQGRDMNTEAFF.